The 27 T cell receptor beta chains reported below all come from one sample, sequenced in a study of OX40 agonist ivuxolimab in advanced cancers. Generated by immunoSEQ multiplex PCR, the TCRdb table keeps only in-frame clones and is missing some. In the table there are 50,000 to 65,000 clones, approximately 78% of which are singletons. This specimen consisted of CD4+ or CD8+ T cells sorted from blood, obtained in a trial of the OX40 agonist ivuxolimab. These TCRs come from an adult with an advanced solid tumor such as melanoma, head and neck, liver or kidney cancer.

The CDR3 loop reads CASSGGQGGEQYF. The CDR3 DNA reads as TGCGCCAGCAGTGGGGGACAGGGAGGCGAGCAGTACTTC. V is TRBV10-1 and J is TRBJ2-7, with 9 bases identical to TRBD1. V gave up 4 bases and J gave up 6 bases; unmatched junction bases: 4. CDR3 length: 13 amino acids. Germline V gene sequence: CDR1 WNHNN, CDR2 SYGVQD (reference sequence).

J is TRBJ2-7 and V is TRBV28, with TRBD2 matching over 8 bases. The CDR3 runs 16 residues. Trimming at V came to 5 bases and at J to 3 bases, leaving 12 bases not matched to a gene. Germline-derived CDR1 and CDR2 are MDHEN and SYDVKM. The chain's CDR3 is CASSPRLASHSYEQYF. CDR3 nucleotide sequence: TGTGCCAGCAGTCCACGACTAGCGAGCCATAGCTACGAGCAGTACTTC.

The chain joins TRBV2 to TRBJ1-4; 7 bases match TRBD1. The trim removed 5 bases at V and 16 bases at J, leaving 7 bases unmatched. Germline V gene data show CDR1 as SNHLY and CDR2 as FYNNEI. The CDR3 runs to 11 residues. This CDR3 reads CASSLGQGGFF. The CDR3 DNA reads TGTGCCAGCAGTCTTGGGCAGGGGGGGTTTTTT.

The V call is TRBV19, the J call TRBJ2-3; 9 bases align to TRBD2. With 3 bases clipped from V and 4 bases from J, the junction kept 8 bases outside the gene matches. The V gene's germline CDR1 is LNHDA and CDR2 SQIVND (reference sequence). This CDR3 is 16 amino acids long. The CDR3 reads CASSIWGGGAPDTQYF. The CDR3 nucleotides read TGTGCCAGTAGTATTTGGGGCGGGGGGGCTCCAGATACGCAGTATTTT.

The CDR3 protein is CASSLDLAGGNEQFF. CDR3 in DNA: TGTGCCAGCAGCTTGGACCTAGCGGGGGGGAATGAGCAGTTCTTC. The chain employs TRBV5-4 and TRBJ2-1; 12 positions agree with TRBD2. The length of the CDR3 is 15 residues. Unmatched junction bases numbered 2, after V lost 0 bases and J lost 7 bases. The V gene's germline CDR1 is SGHNT and CDR2 YYREEE (reference sequence).

The chain's CDR3 is CASSPRGESYNEQFF. The CDR3, as DNA: TGTGCCAGCAGCCCGCGGGGGGAGTCCTACAATGAGCAGTTCTTC. This chain uses TRBV9 with TRBJ2-1, with 8 positions matching TRBD2. Losses at the gene ends were 4 bases for V and 1 base for J; bases not matched to a gene: 4. The germline V gene encodes CDR1 SGDLS and CDR2 YYNGEE. This CDR3 is built from 15 residues.

The rearrangement joins TRBV5-1 to TRBJ1-3; D is unclear. The V gene's germline CDR1 is SGHRS and CDR2 YFSETQ. Trimming pared 1 base from V and 2 bases from J, leaving 16 bases between. This CDR3 contains 17 residues. The CDR3 spells CASSLSGQQNPGNTIYF. The CDR3 DNA follows: TGCGCCAGCAGCTTGAGCGGCCAGCAAAATCCTGGAAACACCATATATTTT.

The chain couples TRBV5-4 to TRBJ2-7; D not certain. This CDR3 is built from 13 residues. From germline, CDR1 is SGHNT and CDR2 YYREEE (reference sequence). The V end lost 2 bases, the J end lost 1 base, and 7 bases lay between the germline ends. The CDR3 DNA follows: TGTGCCAGCAGCTTTAAGCTTTCCTACGAGCAGTACTTC. Amino acid sequence: CASSFKLSYEQYF.

The genes are TRBV27 and TRBJ2-5, with D perhaps given as TRBD1 or TRBD2 (6 bases each). Germline loops: CDR1 MNHEY, CDR2 SMNVEV (reference sequence). The CDR3 consists of 15 residues. Trimming left V 0 bases short and J 5 bases short, with 13 bases between. The CDR3 DNA reads TGTGCCAGCAGTTTATCGGGGGGCTGGGATGAGACCCAGTACTTC. Its protein is CASSLSGGWDETQYF.

CDR3 DNA sequence: TGCGCCAGCAGCCCCGGGGGCGGCAGCTATGGCTACACCTTC. Protein sequence: CASSPGGGSYGYTF. The chain joins TRBV5-1 to TRBJ1-2; D possibly corresponds to TRBD1 (6 bases). The length of the CDR3 is 14 residues. V dropped 4 bases and J dropped 4 bases, with 14 bases sitting between them. CDR1 SGHRS and CDR2 YFSETQ come from the germline V gene. The complete variable domain, with remaining parts taken from reference TRBV5-1 and TRBJ1-2, reads KAGVTQTPRYLIKTRGQQVTLSCSPISGHRSVSWYQQTPGQGLQFLFEYFSETQRNKGNFPGRFSGRQFSNSRSEMNVSTLELGDSALYLCASSPGGGSYGYTFGSGTRLTVV.

The count of this clone is one. The chain uses TRBV6-5 and TRBJ2-2; 7 positions match TRBD2. The CDR3 totals 14 residues. Germline loops: CDR1 MNHEY, CDR2 SVGAGI. V shed 4 bases, J shed 8 bases, and the junction held 7 bases outside the gene matches. The DNA for the CDR3 is TGTGCCAGCAGTTCCAAGACTAGCAGGGGGGAGCTGTTTTTT. It codes for CASSSKTSRGELFF.

This clone was seen once. The junction does not match germline at one end; this may be a read error. The CDR3 DNA follows: TGCGTCAGCAGCCAGTCAGGGGCCTCTTTAGAAAAACTGTTTTTT. Protein product: CVSSQSGASLEKLFF. The chain employs TRBV5-1 and TRBJ1-4, with D possibly matching TRBD1 (6 bases). This CDR3 spans 15 amino acids. CDR1 SGHRS and CDR2 YFSETQ come from the germline V gene.

The chain recombines TRBV19 with TRBJ2-3; tentatively, D is TRBD1 or TRBD2 (5 bases each). The ends were cut back, 7 bases at V and 0 bases at J, with 14 bases in the middle. Germline V gives CDR1 LNHDA, CDR2 SQIVND (reference sequence). CDR3 length: 15 amino acids. The CDR3 protein is CASNQRAGSTDTQYF. CDR3 bases: TGTGCCAGTAATCAGAGGGCAGGGAGCACAGATACGCAGTATTTT.

The chain combines TRBV5-8 with TRBJ2-1; the match to TRBD1 covers 9 bases. Germline trimming cut 10 bases from V and 6 bases from J; bases unmatched to any gene: 11. Germline CDR1 and CDR2: SGHTS and YDEGEE. This CDR3 is 14 amino acids long. CDR3 in amino acids: CAGGPGTGRNEQFF. CDR3 sequence (DNA): TGTGCCGGCGGTCCCGGGACAGGGCGCAATGAGCAGTTCTTC.

The chain is built from TRBV29-1 and TRBJ1-6; D ambiguous. This CDR3 contains 14 residues. The germline V gene has CDR1 SQVTM and CDR2 ANQGSEA. The V end was cut by 7 bases, the J end by 6 bases, with 16 bases between. This chain's CDR3 is CSATLPEINSPLHF. The CDR3 DNA reads as TGCAGCGCCACCCTCCCGGAGATTAATTCACCCCTCCACTTT. Full variable domain (remainder filled in from reference TRBV29-1 and TRBJ1-6): SAVISQKPSRDICQRGTSLTIQCQVDSQVTMMFWYRQQPGQSLTLIATANQGSEATYESGFVIDKFPISRPNLTFSTLTVSNMSPEDSSIYLCSATLPEINSPLHFGNGTRLTVT.

J is TRBJ2-5 and V is TRBV5-1; 13 bases match TRBD2. This CDR3 is 16 amino acids long. Germline CDR1 SGHRS, CDR2 YFSETQ. Losses at the gene ends were 0 bases for V and 5 bases for J; bases not matched to a gene: 4. CDR3 sequence reads: CASSLGTSGGAETQYF. The CDR3 DNA sequence: TGCGCCAGCAGCTTGGGGACTAGCGGGGGTGCGGAGACCCAGTACTTC.

This chain connects TRBV6-1 to TRBJ2-7; 7 bases align to TRBD1. J was trimmed by 2 bases and V by 4 bases; bases with no gene match: 5. This CDR3 is 14 amino acids long. Germline V CDR1 and CDR2: MNHNS, SASEGT. CDR3 bases: TGTGCCAGCAGTGGAGAGACAGGGCCCTACGAGCAGTACTTC. This gives the protein CASSGETGPYEQYF.

J is TRBJ2-2 and V is TRBV6-5, with 9 positions matching TRBD2. Germline V gene lookup returns CDR1 MNHEY and CDR2 SVGAGI. The CDR3 contains 15 residues. V shed 2 bases and J 8 bases; nucleotides not matched to a gene: 6. CDR3 amino acids: CASSYSSGGPGELFF. The CDR3, as DNA: TGTGCCAGCAGTTACAGTAGCGGGGGCCCGGGGGAGCTGTTTTTT.

V gene TRBV5-5 combines with J gene TRBJ2-3; D could derive from TRBD1 or TRBD2 (7 bases each). Germline loops: CDR1 SGHKS, CDR2 YYEKEE (reference sequence). Trimming shortened V by 3 bases and J by 2 bases, and 10 bases separated the two germline ends. There are 14 residues in the CDR3. CDR3 protein: CASSWEGATDTQYF. DNA for the CDR3: TGTGCCAGCAGCTGGGAGGGGGCCACAGATACGCAGTATTTT.

This chain uses TRBV5-4 with TRBJ2-7; 7 nucleotides align to TRBD2. CDR1 and CDR2 (germline): SGHNT, YYREEE (reference sequence). This CDR3 region has 15 residues. Losses at the gene ends were 3 bases for V and 2 bases for J; bases not matched to a gene: 8. CDR3 DNA: TGTGCCAGCAGCTCCGGGGGGACCGCGCCCTACGAGCAGTACTTC. Translated: CASSSGGTAPYEQYF. Variable domain in full (rest from reference TRBV5-4 and TRBJ2-7): ETGVTQSPTHLIKTRGQQVTLRCSSQSGHNTVSWYQQALGQGPQFIFQYYREEENGRGNFPPRFSGLQFPNYSSELNVNALELDDSALYLCASSSGGTAPYEQYFGPGTRLTVT.

V gene TRBV5-1 combines with J gene TRBJ2-2, with 10 nucleotides matching TRBD2. The CDR3 contains 16 residues. The germline gives CDR1 SGHRS, CDR2 YFSETQ. The trim removed 4 bases at V and 4 bases at J, leaving 7 bases unmatched. The CDR3, as DNA: TGCGCCAGCAGCCCCATAGCGGGGGGCAGCACCGGGGAGCTGTTTTTT. It specifies CASSPIAGGSTGELFF.

A remark on this clone: Different DNA sequences within this sample yield the same CDR3. The chain uses TRBV6-5 and TRBJ2-3; 8 bases are shared with TRBD2. V shed 7 bases and J 6 bases; nucleotides not matched to a gene: 6. This CDR3 contains 13 residues. Germline CDR1 and CDR2: MNHEY and SVGAGI. CDR3 sequence (DNA): TGTGCCAGCAACCCGGGGGGGCGGGATACGCAGTATTTT. Translated: CASNPGGRDTQYF.

This clone was detected a few times. The chain is built from TRBV4-1 and TRBJ1-4; tentatively, D is TRBD1 (5 bases). CDR3 length: 16 residues. V was pared by 0 bases and J by 8 bases, with 16 bases between. Germline V lookup: CDR1 MGHRA, CDR2 YSYEKL. The CDR3 protein is CASSQDEGARGEKLFF. CDR3 sequence (DNA): TGCGCCAGCAGCCAAGACGAAGGGGCAAGGGGAGAAAAACTGTTTTTT.

J is TRBJ2-2 and V is TRBV4-2, with 10 bases identical to TRBD2. There are 17 residues in the CDR3. J was trimmed by 6 bases and V by 1 base; bases with no gene match: 8. Germline V gene lookup returns CDR1 LGHNA and CDR2 YNFKEQ. The CDR3 protein is CASSQGGGLAFSGELFF. CDR3 DNA sequence: TGTGCCAGCAGCCAAGGGGGGGGACTAGCGTTTTCCGGGGAGCTGTTTTTT.

V gene TRBV5-1 combines with J gene TRBJ1-5, with 8 bases lining up with TRBD1. The CDR3 is made up of 16 amino acids. The trim removed 4 bases at V and 4 bases at J, leaving 10 bases unmatched. Germline V CDR1 and CDR2: SGHRS, YFSETQ. CDR3 sequence reads: CASSTGQGGFNQPQHF. The CDR3 region has the DNA TGCGCCAGCAGCACAGGACAGGGTGGGTTTAATCAGCCCCAGCATTTT.

The genes are TRBV6-1 and TRBJ1-2; 8 bases are shared with TRBD1. The CDR3 is 13 amino acids. The germline V gene encodes CDR1 MNHNS and CDR2 SASEGT. The V gene end was trimmed by 3 bases and the J gene end by 5 bases; junction bases not matched to a gene: 2. Written as DNA, the CDR3 is TGTGCCAGCAGTGAGGACAGGGTTTATGGCTACACCTTC. Its protein is CASSEDRVYGYTF.

The chain recombines TRBV11-3 with TRBJ1-1; D is undetermined. The CDR3 covers 12 residues. Trimming shortened V by 2 bases and J by 4 bases, and 5 bases separated the two germline ends. In germline, CDR1 is SGHNT, CDR2 YENEEA. CDR3: CASSLKPTEAFF. CDR3 coding DNA: TGTGCCAGCAGCTTAAAACCCACTGAAGCTTTCTTT.